One TCR beta chain is described in this entry. No antigen is known for it. The study recruited healthy Caucasian donors from Russia who were aged roughly 6 to 95. Germline V gives CDR1 LGHDT, CDR2 YNNKEL (reference sequence). V lost 4 bases to trimming and J lost 9 bases; unmatched junction nucleotides: 8. This CDR3 has 15 residues. Combining a sample-barcoded 5' primer with a J-beta primer mix, a second PCR ran for roughly 7 to 12 cycles. A template-switch adaptor that had 12 random nucleotides put a tag on each cDNA molecule. TCRdb recomputed calls from the 5' RACE reads with MiXCR, one row per CDR3 protein. Of more than 1,400,000 distinct CDR3 sequences listed, around 39% were seen once; the top ten hold 7% to 9%. The data belong to a study of blood T cells in healthy people across ages. Findings and limits, study-wide: TCR beta diversity, measured per million T cells, fell in a roughly linear way with age. When set beside aged donors, long-lived donors presented more naive CD4+ cells and higher diversity.

This clonotype originated in a woman aged 18-29 years in good health. The rearrangement uses TRBV3-1 and TRBJ2-1; 11 nucleotides agree with TRBD2. The sequenced sample was blood. CDR3 nucleotide sequence: TGTGCCAGCAGCCTGGAGACTAGCGGGATAGCTGAGCAGTTCTTC. Translation: CASSLETSGIAEQFF.